A selection of T cell receptor beta chains follows, all from one sample in a study of blood T cell repertoires in COVID-19. Profiling relied on immunoSEQ multiplex PCR, and the TCRdb table lists in-frame clones only, not all of them. Of 200,000 to 250,000 clones detected, about 86% appear once; the ten largest clones hold 3% to 3.5%. The sample was peripheral blood. These receptors were obtained from a woman aged 25-40 years who had recovered from COVID-19. CDR3s include the opening cysteine and the closing phenylalanine or tryptophan. Fields, in order: V gene, J gene, clone size, D gene, CDR3 protein, CDR3 DNA. The D gene is left open where the match is weak. Only some rows state a clone size, as once, few, many or a class for expanded clones.

TRBV12-3/TRBV12-4,TRBJ2-6,NA,TRBD2,CATSGRVLTF,TGTGCCACCTCCGGGAGGGTCCTGACTTTC
TRBV6-5,TRBJ2-7,few,NA,CASSSVLHEQYF,TGTGCCAGCAGCTCCGTTCTACACGAGCAGTACTTC
TRBV28,TRBJ2-2,once,TRBD2,CASSPTSVNTGELFF,TGTGCCAGCAGTCCGACTAGCGTGAACACCGGGGAGCTGTTTTTT
TRBV15,TRBJ1-3,NA,TRBD1,CATSRDKTGASSGNTIYF,TGTGCCACCAGCAGAGATAAGACAGGGGCCTCCTCTGGAAACACCATATATTTT
TRBV28,TRBJ2-2,NA,NA,CASGRGTNTGELFF,TGTGCCAGCGGGAGGGGGACAAACACCGGGGAGCTGTTTTTT
TRBV27,TRBJ2-2,NA,NA,CASRHTSNTGELFF,TGTGCCAGCAGGCATACATCGAACACCGGGGAGCTGTTTTTT
TRBV18,TRBJ1-1,NA,TRBD1,CASSLDSGQGKTEAFF,TGTGCCAGCTCCTTAGATTCGGGACAGGGTAAAACTGAAGCTTTCTTT
TRBV3-1/TRBV3-2,TRBJ1-5,few,NA,CASSQGFRDKGQPQHF,TGTGCCAGCAGCCAAGGGTTTCGGGACAAAGGTCAGCCCCAGCATTTT
TRBV20-1,TRBJ2-1,NA,TRBD1,CSASEGTAAYNEQFF,TGCAGTGCTAGTGAGGGGACAGCCGCTTACAATGAGCAGTTCTTC
TRBV15,TRBJ1-1,NA,NA,CATSRGGENTEAFF,TGTGCCACCAGCAGAGGAGGAGAGAACACTGAAGCTTTCTTT
TRBV5-1,TRBJ2-2,NA,TRBD1,CASSLGTGAGELFF,TGCGCCAGCAGCCTCGGGACAGGGGCCGGGGAGCTGTTTTTT
TRBV6-6,TRBJ2-7,NA,NA,CASSYQGSYEQYF,TGTGCCAGCAGTTACCAGGGTAGCTACGAGCAGTACTTC
TRBV5-1,TRBJ1-2,NA,NA,CASSLAPREGYTF,TGCGCCAGCAGCTTGGCCCCCCGGGAGGGCTACACCTTC
TRBV28,TRBJ2-5,NA,NA,CASSLNRGGEETQYF,TGTGCCAGCAGTTTAAATCGGGGCGGGGAAGAGACCCAGTACTTC
TRBV9,TRBJ2-5,NA,TRBD1,CASTRTGGQETQYF,TGTGCCAGCACCCGGACAGGGGGGCAAGAGACCCAGTACTTC
TRBV3-1/TRBV3-2,TRBJ2-4,once,TRBD2,CASSQAGAGDVKNIQYF,TGTGCCAGCAGCCAAGCCGGAGCGGGAGACGTCAAAAACATTCAGTACTTC
TRBV7-7,TRBJ2-2,NA,TRBD1,CASSQYRGAGELFF,TGTGCTAGCAGCCAATACAGGGGCGCCGGGGAGCTGTTTTTT
TRBV3-1/TRBV3-2,TRBJ1-6,NA,NA,CASSPEGYNSPLHF,TGTGCCAGCAGCCCCGAGGGATATAATTCACCCCTCCACTTT
TRBV6-5,TRBJ1-6,NA,TRBD1,CASSYPTGTGDSPLHF,TGTGCCAGCAGTTATCCCACCGGGACAGGGGATTCACCCCTCCACTTT
TRBV9,TRBJ2-4,NA,NA,CASSVELATDIQYF,TGTGCCAGCAGCGTAGAACTAGCCACGGACATTCAGTACTTC
TRBV4-2,TRBJ2-3,few,NA,CASSQDNGRGPDTQYF,TGTGCCAGCAGCCAAGATAACGGGAGAGGCCCAGATACGCAGTATTTT
TRBV2,TRBJ1-2,NA,NA,CASSVAGYGYTF,TGTGCCAGCAGTGTTGCGGGCTATGGCTACACCTTC